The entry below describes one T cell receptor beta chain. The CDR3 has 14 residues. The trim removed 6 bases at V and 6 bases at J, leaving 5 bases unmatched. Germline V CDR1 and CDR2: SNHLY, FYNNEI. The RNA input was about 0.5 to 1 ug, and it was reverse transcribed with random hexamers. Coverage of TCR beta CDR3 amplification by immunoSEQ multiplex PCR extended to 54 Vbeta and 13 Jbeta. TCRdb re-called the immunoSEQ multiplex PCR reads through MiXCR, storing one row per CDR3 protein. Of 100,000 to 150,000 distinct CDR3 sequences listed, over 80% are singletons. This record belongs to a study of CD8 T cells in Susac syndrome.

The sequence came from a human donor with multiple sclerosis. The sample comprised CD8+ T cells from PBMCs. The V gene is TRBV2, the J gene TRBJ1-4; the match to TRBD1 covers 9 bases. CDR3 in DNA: TGTGCCAGCAGGACGGGACAGGGAGATGAAAAACTGTTTTTT. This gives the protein CASRTGQGDEKLFF. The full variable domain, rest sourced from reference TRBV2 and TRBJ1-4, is EPEVTQTPSHQVTQMGQEVILRCVPISNHLYFYWYRQILGQKVEFLVSFYNNEISEKSEIFDDQFSVERPDGSNFTLKIRSTKLEDSAMYFCASRTGQGDEKLFFGSGTQLSVL.